The 27 T cell receptor beta chains below come from one sample, sequenced in a study of T cell responses to AZD1222 COVID-19 vaccine. Using immunoSEQ multiplex PCR, the repertoire was profiled, and TCRdb retains in-frame clones only, with some absent. The sample yields under 170,000 clones, around 90% seen once. This specimen was peripheral blood, taken 28 days after the second AZD1222 dose. The receptors stem from an adult who received the AZD1222 COVID-19 vaccine.

The V and J genes are TRBV24-1 and TRBJ2-5; D unclear. The CDR3 contains 12 residues. From germline, CDR1 is KGHDR and CDR2 SFDVKD. V lost 0 bases, J lost 4 bases, and 2 bases lay in between. This CDR3 reads CATSDLGETQYF. The CDR3 nucleotides read TGTGCCACCAGTGATTTGGGAGAGACCCAGTACTTC.

About this clone: Within the sample, other DNA sequences also encode this same CDR3. This chain uses TRBV2 with TRBJ1-1, with TRBD1 identical over 9 bases. The CDR3 covers 13 residues. CDR1 SNHLY and CDR2 FYNNEI come from the germline V gene. The V and J ends lost 6 bases and 5 bases, in that order; junction bases with no gene match: 4. As DNA, the CDR3 is TGTGCCAGCAGGGGACAGGGAGGTACTGAAGCTTTCTTT. Amino acids: CASRGQGGTEAFF.

The rearrangement links TRBV7-8 to TRBJ2-7; 8 nucleotides match TRBD2. The V segment lost 1 base and the J segment 3 bases; nucleotides outside the gene matches: 5. Looked up from germline, CDR1 is SGHVS and CDR2 is FQNEAQ. The CDR3 has 15 residues. CDR3 sequence reads: CASSLGAGAFYEQYF. As DNA, the CDR3 is TGTGCCAGCAGCTTAGGAGCGGGGGCTTTCTACGAGCAGTACTTC.

To note about this clone: This same CDR3 is encoded by further DNA sequences in the sample. The rearrangement uses TRBV28 and TRBJ1-1; possible D gene TRBD1, 6 bases. The V and J ends lost 5 bases and 0 bases respectively, with 10 bases between them. Per germline, CDR1 MDHEN and CDR2 SYDVKM. This CDR3 spans 14 amino acids. CDR3: CASSPGALNTEAFF. CDR3 nucleotide sequence: TGTGCCAGCAGTCCGGGGGCCCTGAACACTGAAGCTTTCTTT. The whole variable domain, filled in from reference TRBV28 and TRBJ1-1, reads DVKVTQSSRYLVKRTGEKVFLECVQDMDHENMFWYRQDPGLGLRLIYFSYDVKMKEKGDIPEGYSVSREKKERFSLILESASTNQTSMYLCASSPGALNTEAFFGQGTRLTVV.

This clone appeared a single time. The chain uses TRBV29-1 and TRBJ2-7; TRBD2 is a possible D gene (5 bases). V lost 0 bases, J lost 2 bases, and 14 bases lay in between. CDR1 and CDR2 from the germline V gene are SQVTM and ANQGSEA. The CDR3 extends over 15 amino acids. The CDR3 sequence: CSVEDDLAPPYEQYF. CDR3 nucleotides: TGCAGCGTTGAAGACGATCTAGCTCCCCCCTACGAGCAGTACTTC.

This clone was seen only once. The rearrangement links TRBV28 to TRBJ2-1; 7 bases align to TRBD2. Germline loops: CDR1 MDHEN, CDR2 SYDVKM. The CDR3 consists of 16 residues. The V segment lost 4 bases and the J segment 2 bases; nucleotides outside the gene matches: 8. The CDR3 bases are TGTGCCAGCAGTTCGACGGGAGGTCACCCCTACAATGAGCAGTTCTTC. The encoded protein is CASSSTGGHPYNEQFF.

CDR3 sequence reads: CASSSAGESSYEQYF. The CDR3 nucleotides are TGTGCCAGCTCGTCAGCGGGAGAGTCCTCCTACGAGCAGTACTTC. This chain connects TRBV18 to TRBJ2-7, with TRBD2 identical over 8 bases. There are 15 residues in the CDR3. In germline, CDR1 is KGHSH, CDR2 LQKENI. Trimming cost V 6 bases and J 0 bases; bases outside gene matches: 7. Full variable domain (remainder filled in from reference TRBV18 and TRBJ2-7): NAGVMQNPRHLVRRRGQEARLRCSPMKGHSHVYWYRQLPEEGLKFMVYLQKENIIDESGMPKERFSAEFPKEGPSILRIQQVVRGDSAAYFCASSSAGESSYEQYFGPGTRLTVT.

The chain has TRBV20-1 and TRBJ2-5; no clear D gene. V lost 4 bases and J lost 4, with 4 bases in between. The CDR3 is made up of 10 amino acids. Germline V gene sequence: CDR1 DFQATT, CDR2 SNEGSKA (reference sequence). DNA for the CDR3: TGCAGTGCTAATACAGAGACCCAGTACTTC. Protein sequence: CSANTETQYF.

This rearrangement joins TRBV6-5 to TRBJ1-4; 9 positions agree with TRBD1. The V gene's germline CDR1 is MNHEY and CDR2 SVGAGI. The CDR3 is 15 residues long. Unmatched junction bases numbered 2, after V lost 6 bases and J lost 0 bases. The CDR3 bases are TGTGCCAGCAGGGGACAGGGCGCAACTAATGAAAAACTGTTTTTT. Its protein product is CASRGQGATNEKLFF.

This clone came up a few times. The V call is TRBV4-2, the J call TRBJ1-2; a possible D gene is TRBD1 (6 bases). With 0 bases removed from V and 6 bases from J, the gap between germline ends came to 14 bases. CDR1 and CDR2 (germline): LGHNA, YNFKEQ. The CDR3 covers 15 residues. The CDR3 is CASSQDKAGTNGYTF. CDR3 in DNA: TGTGCCAGCAGCCAAGATAAGGCAGGGACAAATGGCTACACCTTC.

This sequence joins TRBV6-5 and TRBJ2-7, with D perhaps given as TRBD1 or TRBD2 (5 bases each). Germline CDR1 and CDR2: MNHEY and SVGAGI. The CDR3 is 14 amino acids. Trimming took off 5 bases at V and 6 bases at J, with 17 bases between the two ends. The CDR3 loop reads CASSLEGIPSEQYF. The CDR3 bases are TGTGCCAGCAGTCTTGAGGGGATCCCCTCCGAGCAGTACTTC.

The J gene is TRBJ2-7, the V gene TRBV14; no reliable D call. Trimming left V 0 bases short and J 2 bases short, with 5 bases between. This CDR3 has 13 amino acids. Germline CDR1 SGHDN, CDR2 FVKESK. The CDR3: CASSQDFTYEQYF. The CDR3 DNA reads TGTGCCAGCAGCCAAGATTTCACCTACGAGCAGTACTTC. Variable domain in full (rest from reference TRBV14 and TRBJ2-7): EAGVTQFPSHSVIEKGQTVTLRCDPISGHDNLYWYRRVMGKEIKFLLHFVKESKQDESGMPNNRFLAERTGGTYSTLKVQPAELEDSGVYFCASSQDFTYEQYFGPGTRLTVT.

V usage is TRBV2 and J usage is TRBJ1-3; no definite D call. The CDR3 runs to 14 residues. In germline, CDR1 is SNHLY, CDR2 FYNNEI. The ends were cut back, 6 bases at V and 0 bases at J, with 9 bases in the middle. CDR3 DNA sequence: TGTGCCAGCAGCTTCACAAACTCTGGAAACACCATATATTTT. This encodes CASSFTNSGNTIYF.

J is TRBJ2-1 and V is TRBV5-1; TRBD1 agrees at 10 bases. CDR3 length: 19 amino acids. The germline gives CDR1 SGHRS, CDR2 YFSETQ. The ends lost 3 bases at V and 6 bases at J; junction bases unmatched: 18. The CDR3 sequence is CASSYQGQGFRRGINEQFF. CDR3 nucleotide sequence: TGCGCCAGCAGCTACCAGGGACAGGGGTTTCGTAGGGGAATCAATGAGCAGTTCTTC.

V and J are TRBV14 and TRBJ1-2, with 9 nucleotides matching TRBD1. The germline V gene has CDR1 SGHDN and CDR2 FVKESK. The ends lost 5 bases at V and 6 bases at J; junction bases unmatched: 4. The CDR3 totals 13 residues. CDR3 sequence (DNA): TGTGCCAGCAGCGCCCGGACAGGGGATGGCTACACCTTC. This codes for CASSARTGDGYTF. Together with reference TRBV14 and TRBJ1-2, the CDR3 gives the full variable domain: EAGVTQFPSHSVIEKGQTVTLRCDPISGHDNLYWYRRVMGKEIKFLLHFVKESKQDESGMPNNRFLAERTGGTYSTLKVQPAELEDSGVYFCASSARTGDGYTFGSGTRLTVV.

The rearrangement uses TRBV11-2 and TRBJ1-1; 9 bases align to TRBD1. CDR1 and CDR2 from the germline V gene are SGHAT and FQNNGV. Losses at the gene ends were 3 bases for V and 5 bases for J; bases not matched to a gene: 10. The CDR3 extends over 16 amino acids. The DNA of the CDR3 is TGTGCCAGCAGCTTGGACGGTTCCGGACAGGGGACTGAAGCTTTCTTT. Translation gives CASSLDGSGQGTEAFF.

This chain connects TRBV5-1 to TRBJ1-1; D is ambiguous. The CDR3 consists of 13 residues. The germline V gene encodes CDR1 SGHRS and CDR2 YFSETQ. The V gene lost 4 bases and the J gene lost 7 bases, with 14 bases spanning the gap. CDR3 loop: CASSPGQVNEAFF. The CDR3 bases are TGCGCCAGCAGCCCAGGCCAAGTCAATGAAGCTTTCTTT.

This clone was seen once. This chain links TRBV6-2 or TRBV6-3 with TRBJ2-4; perhaps TRBD2 as D (5 bases). Trimming left V 2 bases short and J 0 bases short, with 8 bases between. Germline CDR1 and CDR2: MNHEY and SVGEGT. This CDR3 is built from 15 residues. The CDR3 nucleotides are TGTGCCAGCAGTTACAACGGGGTAGCCAAAAACATTCAGTACTTC. Amino acid sequence: CASSYNGVAKNIQYF.

The J gene is TRBJ1-1, the V gene TRBV30, with D hard to call. The CDR3 spans 13 residues. V gave up 0 bases and J gave up 1 base, with 6 bases separating them. Per germline, CDR1 GTSNPN and CDR2 SVGIG (reference sequence). CDR3 in amino acids: CAWSVHANTEAFF. CDR3 bases: TGTGCCTGGAGTGTGCATGCGAACACTGAAGCTTTCTTT.

This chain uses TRBV5-1 with TRBJ2-5; TRBD1 matches 8 bases. V gave up 0 bases and J gave up 2 bases; unmatched junction bases: 9. This CDR3 region has 17 residues. The V gene's germline CDR1 is SGHRS and CDR2 YFSETQ. CDR3 loop: CASSLGSGTGAQETQYF. For the CDR3, the DNA is TGCGCCAGCAGCTTGGGGTCCGGGACAGGAGCTCAAGAGACCCAGTACTTC.

The chain links TRBV29-1 to TRBJ2-2; 8 nucleotides align to TRBD1. CDR3 length equals 13 residues. The V gene's germline CDR1 is SQVTM and CDR2 ANQGSEA. V dropped 5 bases and J dropped 6; count of bases not matched to a gene: 5. This CDR3 is CSVSQGASGELFF. Written as DNA, the CDR3 is TGCAGCGTTTCTCAGGGGGCGTCCGGGGAGCTGTTTTTT.

This sequence joins TRBV5-5 and TRBJ1-5, with TRBD1 identical over 7 bases. The junction had 5 bases not matched to a gene; V was cut back by 2 bases and J by 3 bases. This CDR3 is built from 15 residues. Germline-derived CDR1 and CDR2 are SGHKS and YYEKEE (reference sequence). CDR3 region: CASSFAQGYNQPQHF. The CDR3 region has the DNA TGTGCCAGCAGCTTTGCACAGGGGTACAATCAGCCCCAGCATTTT.

The chain has TRBV7-9 and TRBJ1-1; the D is unclear. The length of the CDR3 is 13 residues. Germline values: CDR1 SEHNR, CDR2 FQNEAQ (reference sequence). V gave up 4 bases and J gave up 1 base, with 7 bases separating them. CDR3 amino acids: CASSYDGNTEAFF. The CDR3 DNA sequence: TGTGCCAGCAGCTACGACGGGAACACTGAAGCTTTCTTT.

V gene TRBV2 combines with J gene TRBJ1-5; the D gene is possibly TRBD1 (6 bases). V dropped 2 bases and J dropped 7 bases, with 15 bases sitting between them. CDR1 is SNHLY and CDR2 is FYNNEI in the germline V gene. This CDR3 contains 15 residues. CDR3 region: CASSEQGSFGQPQHF. The CDR3 region has the DNA TGTGCCAGCAGTGAACAGGGGTCCTTCGGACAGCCCCAGCATTTT.

V is TRBV3-1 (or the pseudogene TRBV3-2) and J is TRBJ2-2; D is possibly TRBD1 or TRBD2 (5 bases each). The length of the CDR3 is 14 residues. CDR1 is LGHDT, CDR2 YNNKEL, per germline (reference sequence). V was cut by 2 bases and J by 5 bases, with 9 bases left in between. The CDR3 DNA reads as TGTGCCAGCAGCCAAAGGGGAGTGACCGGGGAGCTGTTTTTT. This translates into CASSQRGVTGELFF.

J is TRBJ2-7 and V is TRBV7-9; maybe TRBD1 (6 bases). V was trimmed by 2 bases and J by 5 bases, leaving 13 bases between them. The CDR3 extends over 14 amino acids. Germline values: CDR1 SEHNR, CDR2 FQNEAQ (reference sequence). The CDR3 bases are TGTGCCAGCAGCTTACTGTATGGGGGCGACGAGCAGTACTTC. It is translated as CASSLLYGGDEQYF.

The chain links TRBV2 to TRBJ1-1; the D gene is possibly TRBD1 (5 bases). Germline-derived CDR1 and CDR2 are SNHLY and FYNNEI. V was cut by 4 bases and J by 1 base, with 10 bases left in between. The CDR3 consists of 14 residues. CDR3: CASSAEGTNTEAFF. CDR3 in DNA: TGTGCCAGCAGTGCAGAAGGGACGAACACTGAAGCTTTCTTT. The full variable domain, completed using reference TRBV2 and TRBJ1-1, is EPEVTQTPSHQVTQMGQEVILRCVPISNHLYFYWYRQILGQKVEFLVSFYNNEISEKSEIFDDQFSVERPDGSNFTLKIRSTKLEDSAMYFCASSAEGTNTEAFFGQGTRLTVV.